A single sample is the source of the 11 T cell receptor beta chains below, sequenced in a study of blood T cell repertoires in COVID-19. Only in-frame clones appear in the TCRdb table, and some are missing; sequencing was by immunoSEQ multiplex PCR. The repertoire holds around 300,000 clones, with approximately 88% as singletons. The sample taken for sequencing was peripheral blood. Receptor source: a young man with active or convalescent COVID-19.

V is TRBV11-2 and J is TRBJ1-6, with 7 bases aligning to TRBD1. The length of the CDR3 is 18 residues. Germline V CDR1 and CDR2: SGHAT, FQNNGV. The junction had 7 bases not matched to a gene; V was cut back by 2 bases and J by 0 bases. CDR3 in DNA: TGTGCCAGCAGCTTAAGGACAGGTTTGAGCTCCTATAATTCACCCCTCCACTTT. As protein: CASSLRTGLSSYNSPLHF.

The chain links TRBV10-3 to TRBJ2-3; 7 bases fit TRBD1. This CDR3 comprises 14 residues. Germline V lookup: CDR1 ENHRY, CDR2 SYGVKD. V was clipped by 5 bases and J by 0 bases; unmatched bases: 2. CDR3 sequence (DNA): TGTGCCATCAGTACAGGGGTTAGCACAGATACGCAGTATTTT. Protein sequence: CAISTGVSTDTQYF.

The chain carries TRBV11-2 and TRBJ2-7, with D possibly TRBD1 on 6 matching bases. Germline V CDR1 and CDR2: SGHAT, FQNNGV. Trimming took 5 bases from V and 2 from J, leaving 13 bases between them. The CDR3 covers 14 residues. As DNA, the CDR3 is TGTGCCAGCAGCCTGTTCAGGGGTCCCTACGAGCAGTACTTC. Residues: CASSLFRGPYEQYF. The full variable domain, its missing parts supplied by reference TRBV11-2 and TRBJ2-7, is EAGVAQSPRYKIIEKRQSVAFWCNPISGHATLYWYQQILGQGPKLLIQFQNNGVVDDSQLPKDRFSAERLKGVDSTLKIQPAKLEDSAVYLCASSLFRGPYEQYFGPGTRLTVT.

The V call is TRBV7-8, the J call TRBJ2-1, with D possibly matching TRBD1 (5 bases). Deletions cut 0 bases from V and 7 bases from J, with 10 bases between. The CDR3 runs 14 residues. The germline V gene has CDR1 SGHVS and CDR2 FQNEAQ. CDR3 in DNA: TGTGCCAGCAGCTTAGCGATACAGGAAAATGAGCAGTTCTTC. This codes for CASSLAIQENEQFF.

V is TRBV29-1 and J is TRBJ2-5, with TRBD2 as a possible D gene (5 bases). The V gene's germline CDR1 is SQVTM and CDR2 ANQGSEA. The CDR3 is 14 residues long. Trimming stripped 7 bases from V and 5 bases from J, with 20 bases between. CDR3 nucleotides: TGCAGCGCCGAATCCGGGGAATCAAGGGAGACCCAGTACTTC. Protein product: CSAESGESRETQYF.

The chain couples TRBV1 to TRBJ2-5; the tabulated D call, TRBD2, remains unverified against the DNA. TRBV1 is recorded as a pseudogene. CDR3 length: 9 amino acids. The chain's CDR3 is CTKLTTQYF. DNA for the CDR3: TGCACCAAACTAACCACCCAGTACTTC.

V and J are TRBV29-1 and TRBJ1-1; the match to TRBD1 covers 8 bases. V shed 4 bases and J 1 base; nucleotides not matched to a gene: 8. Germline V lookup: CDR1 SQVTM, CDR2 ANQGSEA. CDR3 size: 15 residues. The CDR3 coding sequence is TGCAGCGTTGTTGGATCCGACAGGGGGAACACTGAAGCTTTCTTT. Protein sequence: CSVVGSDRGNTEAFF.

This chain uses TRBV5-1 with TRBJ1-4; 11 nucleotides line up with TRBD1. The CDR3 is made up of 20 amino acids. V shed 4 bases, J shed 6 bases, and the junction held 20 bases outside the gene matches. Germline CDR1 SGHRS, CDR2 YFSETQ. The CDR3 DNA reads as TGCGCCAGCAGCATACTCTGGACAGGGGGCGCGGCAAGACGTGATGAAAAACTGTTTTTT. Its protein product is CASSILWTGGAARRDEKLFF.

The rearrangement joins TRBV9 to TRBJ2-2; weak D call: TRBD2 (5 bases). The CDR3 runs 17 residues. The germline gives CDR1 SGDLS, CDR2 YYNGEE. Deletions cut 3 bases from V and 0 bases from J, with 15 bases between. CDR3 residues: CASSAKTIPANTGELFF. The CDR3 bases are TGTGCCAGCAGCGCCAAGACTATACCCGCGAACACCGGGGAGCTGTTTTTT.

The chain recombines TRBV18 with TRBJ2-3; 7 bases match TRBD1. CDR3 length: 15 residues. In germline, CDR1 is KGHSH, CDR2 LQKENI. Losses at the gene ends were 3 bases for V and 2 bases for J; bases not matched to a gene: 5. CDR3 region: CASSPKQGVTDTQYF. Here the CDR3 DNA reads TGTGCCAGCTCACCCAAGCAGGGGGTCACAGATACGCAGTATTTT.

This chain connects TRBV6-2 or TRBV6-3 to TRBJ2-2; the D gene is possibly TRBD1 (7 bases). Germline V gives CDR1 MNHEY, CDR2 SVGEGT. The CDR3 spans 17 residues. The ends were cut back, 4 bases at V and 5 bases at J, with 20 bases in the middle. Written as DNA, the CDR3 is TGTGCCAGCAGTTCCCCCGCAGGGGGGAGTTGGACCGGGGAGCTGTTTTTT. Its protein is CASSSPAGGSWTGELFF.